Listed below are T cell receptor beta chains from one sample, sequenced in a study of regulatory T cells in long-lasting Graves disease. TCRdb re-called the multiplex PCR reads through MiXCR, storing one row per CDR3 protein. The sample has hundreds of thousands of distinct CDR3 sequences, about a sixth seen once. These data were also filed under a second study, of T cells in Graves' hyperthyroidism and ophthalmopathy.

The sequenced sample was peripheral blood mononuclear cells (PBMCs), obtained at new diagnosis, from a patient treated with antithyroid drugs. These receptors were obtained from a man aged 40-49 years with Graves disease. The CDR3 runs from the conserved cysteine through the conserved F or W. Each record gives: CDR3 length, J gene, D gene, V gene, clone size, CDR3 protein, CDR3 DNA. A D gene is named only where the DNA matches it firmly. Not all rows give a size; the values are once, few, many and, for expanded clones, a class.

len: 14; j_gene: TRBJ2-7; d_gene: -; v_gene: TRBV6-1; abundance: -; CDR3aa: CASSEASISYEQYF; CDR3nt: TGTGCCAGCAGTGAAGCCAGCATCTCCTACGAGCAGTACTTC
len: 17; j_gene: TRBJ2-2; d_gene: TRBD1; v_gene: TRBV11-2; abundance: -; CDR3aa: CASSSTPGQGNTGELFF; CDR3nt: TGTGCCAGCAGCTCGACACCGGGACAGGGGAACACCGGGGAGCTGTTTTTT
len: 17; j_gene: TRBJ2-3; d_gene: TRBD2; v_gene: TRBV7-2; abundance: many; CDR3aa: CASSHRRGGLSTDTQYF; CDR3nt: TGTGCCAGCAGCCACCGACGGGGGGGCCTTTCCACAGATACGCAGTATTTT
len: 14; j_gene: TRBJ1-5; d_gene: -; v_gene: TRBV20-1; abundance: many; CDR3aa: CSAREGWGGQPQHF; CDR3nt: TGCAGTGCTAGAGAAGGGTGGGGAGGTCAGCCCCAGCATTTT
len: 13; j_gene: TRBJ1-5; d_gene: -; v_gene: TRBV15; abundance: many; CDR3aa: CATSRRGDQPQHF; CDR3nt: TGTGCCACCAGCAGACGAGGGGATCAGCCCCAGCATTTT
len: 15; j_gene: TRBJ1-3; d_gene: TRBD1; v_gene: TRBV2; abundance: many; CDR3aa: CASSQDRVTGNTIYF; CDR3nt: TGTGCCAGCAGCCAAGACAGGGTTACTGGAAACACCATATATTTT
len: 16; j_gene: TRBJ2-5; d_gene: -; v_gene: TRBV3-1; abundance: many; CDR3aa: CASRPWRRGLQETQYF; CDR3nt: TGTGCCAGCAGGCCCTGGAGGAGGGGATTACAAGAGACCCAGTACTTC
len: 14; j_gene: TRBJ2-7; d_gene: -; v_gene: TRBV7-2; abundance: many; CDR3aa: CASSLQYRIYEQYF; CDR3nt: TGTGCCAGCAGCTTACAATACAGGATCTACGAGCAGTACTTC
len: 16; j_gene: TRBJ2-1; d_gene: TRBD2; v_gene: TRBV4-1; abundance: few; CDR3aa: CASSQALRGGSNEQFF; CDR3nt: TGCGCCAGCAGCCAAGCATTGCGGGGGGGCTCCAATGAGCAGTTCTTC
len: 13; j_gene: TRBJ1-6; d_gene: -; v_gene: TRBV7-9; abundance: few; CDR3aa: CASSSQPNSPLHF; CDR3nt: TGTGCCAGCAGCTCCCAGCCTAATTCACCCCTCCACTTT
len: 14; j_gene: TRBJ2-7; d_gene: -; v_gene: TRBV20-1; abundance: many; CDR3aa: CSARDRLGRDEQYF; CDR3nt: TGCAGTGCTAGAGATAGATTGGGAAGGGACGAGCAGTACTTC
len: 15; j_gene: TRBJ1-6; d_gene: TRBD1; v_gene: TRBV9; abundance: -; CDR3aa: CASSVTGTANSPLHF; CDR3nt: TGTGCCAGCAGCGTGACCGGGACAGCTAATTCACCCCTCCACTTT
len: 15; j_gene: TRBJ2-3; d_gene: TRBD2; v_gene: TRBV27; abundance: many; CDR3aa: CASSPSGASTDTQYF; CDR3nt: TGTGCCAGCAGCCCTAGCGGAGCTAGCACAGATACGCAGTATTTT
len: 13; j_gene: TRBJ1-1; d_gene: -; v_gene: TRBV20-1; abundance: -; CDR3aa: CSASTGTNTEAFF; CDR3nt: TGCAGTGCTAGCACAGGGACGAACACTGAAGCTTTCTTT
len: 17; j_gene: TRBJ2-5; d_gene: TRBD2; v_gene: TRBV10-3; abundance: -; CDR3aa: CAISDLREGDGRETQYF; CDR3nt: TGTGCCATCAGTGATCTGCGGGAGGGGGATGGACGAGAGACCCAGTACTTC
len: 16; j_gene: TRBJ2-3; d_gene: -; v_gene: TRBV6-4; abundance: many; CDR3aa: CASSDGIGGGTDTQYF; CDR3nt: TGTGCCAGCAGTGATGGGATCGGGGGCGGCACAGATACGCAGTATTTT
len: 14; j_gene: TRBJ1-2; d_gene: -; v_gene: TRBV29-1; abundance: many; CDR3aa: CSVQDGIKTYGYTF; CDR3nt: TGCAGCGTCCAGGACGGAATCAAAACCTATGGCTACACCTTC
len: 13; j_gene: TRBJ1-4; d_gene: TRBD1; v_gene: TRBV7-2; abundance: many; CDR3aa: CASSLNRGEKLFF; CDR3nt: TGTGCCAGCAGCTTAAACAGGGGTGAAAAACTGTTTTTT
len: 15; j_gene: TRBJ2-7; d_gene: TRBD1; v_gene: TRBV6-1; abundance: many; CDR3aa: CASSPQGAGGYEQYF; CDR3nt: TGTGCCAGCAGTCCCCAAGGGGCAGGGGGCTACGAGCAGTACTTC
len: 15; j_gene: TRBJ2-1; d_gene: -; v_gene: TRBV19; abundance: -; CDR3aa: CASSASTVPYNEQFF; CDR3nt: TGTGCCAGTAGTGCCTCGACCGTGCCCTACAATGAGCAGTTCTTC
len: 14; j_gene: TRBJ2-5; d_gene: -; v_gene: TRBV9; abundance: -; CDR3aa: CASSVGVGTETQYF; CDR3nt: TGTGCCAGCAGCGTAGGGGTGGGAACAGAGACCCAGTACTTC
len: 15; j_gene: TRBJ2-1; d_gene: -; v_gene: TRBV11-2; abundance: -; CDR3aa: CASSLVRGIYNEQFF; CDR3nt: TGTGCCAGCAGCTTGGTCAGGGGTATTTACAATGAGCAGTTCTTC
len: 18; j_gene: TRBJ2-2; d_gene: TRBD1; v_gene: TRBV5-1; abundance: many; CDR3aa: CASSLSIIGQGTNGELFF; CDR3nt: TGCGCCAGCAGCTTGAGCATTATAGGACAGGGTACCAACGGGGAGCTGTTTTTT
len: 12; j_gene: TRBJ2-3; d_gene: -; v_gene: TRBV19; abundance: once; CDR3aa: CASREFGDTQYF; CDR3nt: TGTGCCAGTAGAGAGTTCGGAGATACGCAGTATTTT
len: 13; j_gene: TRBJ1-1; d_gene: -; v_gene: TRBV18; abundance: -; CDR3aa: CASSPVENTEAFF; CDR3nt: TGTGCCAGCTCACCAGTAGAGAACACTGAAGCTTTCTTT
len: 14; j_gene: TRBJ1-1; d_gene: -; v_gene: TRBV11-2; abundance: once; CDR3aa: CASSAGPSNTEAFF; CDR3nt: TGTGCCAGCAGCGCGGGGCCGAGTAACACTGAAGCTTTCTTT
len: 14; j_gene: TRBJ2-1; d_gene: -; v_gene: TRBV11-2; abundance: -; CDR3aa: CASSPSGASYEQFF; CDR3nt: TGTGCCAGCAGCCCCTCAGGGGCGAGCTATGAGCAGTTCTTC
len: 14; j_gene: TRBJ2-7; d_gene: TRBD1; v_gene: TRBV5-1; abundance: many; CDR3aa: CASSLDRDHGEQYF; CDR3nt: TGCGCCAGCAGCTTAGACAGGGACCACGGCGAGCAGTACTTC
len: 20; j_gene: TRBJ2-1; d_gene: -; v_gene: TRBV6-1; abundance: -; CDR3aa: CASSPPGGVKGGGTYNEQFF; CDR3nt: TGTGCCAGCAGCCCCCCCGGCGGCGTAAAGGGGGGGGGGACCTACAATGAGCAGTTCTTC
len: 16; j_gene: TRBJ2-7; d_gene: TRBD2; v_gene: TRBV7-2; abundance: -; CDR3aa: CASNQVASGVHYEQYF; CDR3nt: TGTGCCAGCAACCAGGTGGCTAGCGGGGTACACTACGAGCAGTACTTC
len: 14; j_gene: TRBJ2-3; d_gene: -; v_gene: TRBV5-5; abundance: few; CDR3aa: CASSPWGDTDTQYF; CDR3nt: TGTGCCAGCAGCCCCTGGGGGGACACAGATACGCAGTATTTT
len: 17; j_gene: TRBJ2-5; d_gene: -; v_gene: TRBV20-1; abundance: -; CDR3aa: CSASIFMTGRIEETQYF; CDR3nt: TGCAGTGCTAGTATTTTTATGACGGGCAGGATCGAAGAGACCCAGTACTTC
len: 15; j_gene: TRBJ1-1; d_gene: -; v_gene: TRBV11-2; abundance: -; CDR3aa: CASTVLGGGPAEAFF; CDR3nt: TGTGCCAGCACCGTATTGGGGGGCGGCCCGGCTGAAGCTTTCTTT
len: 15; j_gene: TRBJ2-3; d_gene: TRBD2; v_gene: TRBV7-2; abundance: -; CDR3aa: CASRRGLAGTDTQYF; CDR3nt: TGTGCCAGCAGGCGGGGGCTAGCGGGGACAGATACGCAGTATTTT
len: 13; j_gene: TRBJ2-5; d_gene: TRBD2; v_gene: TRBV7-2; abundance: many; CDR3aa: CASSSTTSGTQYF; CDR3nt: TGTGCCAGCAGCTCGACTACTAGCGGGACCCAGTACTTC
len: 14; j_gene: TRBJ2-3; d_gene: -; v_gene: TRBV28; abundance: many; CDR3aa: CASSRDLSTDTQYF; CDR3nt: TGTGCCAGCAGCCGGGACCTAAGCACAGATACGCAGTATTTT
len: 16; j_gene: TRBJ2-5; d_gene: TRBD2; v_gene: TRBV6-1; abundance: few; CDR3aa: CASNTGTSWLWETQYF; CDR3nt: TGTGCCAGCAATACCGGGACTAGCTGGCTCTGGGAGACCCAGTACTTC